This T cell receptor beta chain was identified during a study of naive and memory T cell subsets. Findings and limits, study-wide: Over 95% of naive TCR sequences appeared only once after error correction, unlike memory subsets.

Between the trimmed V and J ends, which lost 4 bases and 1 base, there was a span of 7 bases. The CDR3 has 13 amino acids. From germline, CDR1 is SGHTA and CDR2 FQGNSA. After the first PCR, alpha and beta chain libraries were processed separately. Two oligonucleotides, mixed equimolar, formed the beta constant-region primer covering TRBC1 and TRBC2. The cDNA 3' end received a ligated single-stranded oligonucleotide carrying the SP2 primer and a 12-nucleotide UMI. MiXCR was run by TCRdb on the UMI-ligation and nested PCR reads, yielding one entry per CDR3 protein. The sample carries 130,000 to 150,000 distinct CDR3 sequences, approximately 15% recorded once. The sample holds many counts of this clonotype. Antigen unknown.

The sequence was collected from a human donor in good health. V is TRBV7-2 and J is TRBJ1-1; the D gene is possibly TRBD1 (6 bases). The sequencing sample was made of naive CD4+ T cells from blood. The CDR3 sequence is CASSSQGNTEAFF. Written as DNA, the CDR3 is TGTGCCAGCAGCTCACAGGGGAACACTGAAGCTTTCTTT.